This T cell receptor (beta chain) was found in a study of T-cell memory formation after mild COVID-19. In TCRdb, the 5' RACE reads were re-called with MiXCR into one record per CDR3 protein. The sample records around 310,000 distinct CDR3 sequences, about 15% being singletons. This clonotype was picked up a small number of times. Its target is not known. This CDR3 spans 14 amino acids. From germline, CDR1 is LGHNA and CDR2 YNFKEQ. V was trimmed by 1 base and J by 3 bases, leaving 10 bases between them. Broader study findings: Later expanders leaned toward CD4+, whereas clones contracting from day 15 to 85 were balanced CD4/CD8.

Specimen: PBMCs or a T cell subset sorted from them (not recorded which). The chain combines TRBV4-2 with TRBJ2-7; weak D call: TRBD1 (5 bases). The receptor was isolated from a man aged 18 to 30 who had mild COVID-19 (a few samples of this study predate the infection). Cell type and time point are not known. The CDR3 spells CASSQGFQGYEQYF. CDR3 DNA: TGTGCCAGCAGCCAAGGCTTCCAGGGCTACGAGCAGTACTTC.